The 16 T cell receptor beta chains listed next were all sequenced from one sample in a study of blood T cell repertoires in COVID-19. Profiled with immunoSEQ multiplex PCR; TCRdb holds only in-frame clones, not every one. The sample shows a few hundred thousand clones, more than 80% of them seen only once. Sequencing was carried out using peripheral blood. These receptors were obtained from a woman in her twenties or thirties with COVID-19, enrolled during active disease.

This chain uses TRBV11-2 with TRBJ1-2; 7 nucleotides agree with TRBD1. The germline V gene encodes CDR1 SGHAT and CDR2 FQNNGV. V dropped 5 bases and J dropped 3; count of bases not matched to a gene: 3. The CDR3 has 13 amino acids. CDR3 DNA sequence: TGTGCCAGCAGCCCTACAGGGGACTATGGCTACACCTTC. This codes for CASSPTGDYGYTF.

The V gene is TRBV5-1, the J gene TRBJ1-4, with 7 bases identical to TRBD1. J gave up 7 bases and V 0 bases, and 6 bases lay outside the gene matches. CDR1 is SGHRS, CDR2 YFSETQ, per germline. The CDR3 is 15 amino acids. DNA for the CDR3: TGCGCCAGCAGCTTGGAGCAGGGGGGCACTGAAAAACTGTTTTTT. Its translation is CASSLEQGGTEKLFF.

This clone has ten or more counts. As DNA, the CDR3 is TGCAGCGTTGGAGGTGTCAATGGCTACACCTTC. Encoded protein: CSVGGVNGYTF. V and J are TRBV29-1 and TRBJ1-2; D not resolved. Germline V gives CDR1 SQVTM, CDR2 ANQGSEA. The CDR3 sequence is 11 residues long. Trimming removed 4 bases at V and 6 bases at J, with 9 bases between.

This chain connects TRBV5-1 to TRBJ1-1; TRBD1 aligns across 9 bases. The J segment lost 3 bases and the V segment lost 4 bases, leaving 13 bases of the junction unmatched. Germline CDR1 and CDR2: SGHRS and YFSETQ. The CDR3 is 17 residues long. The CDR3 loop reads CASSPGPQGAGDTEAFF. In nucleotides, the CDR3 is TGCGCCAGCAGCCCGGGCCCACAGGGGGCCGGGGACACTGAAGCTTTCTTT.

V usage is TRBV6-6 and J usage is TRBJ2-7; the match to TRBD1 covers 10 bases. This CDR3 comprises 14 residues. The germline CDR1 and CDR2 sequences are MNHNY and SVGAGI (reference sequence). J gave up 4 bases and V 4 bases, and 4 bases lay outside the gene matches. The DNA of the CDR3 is TGTGCCAGCAGTTTCACGGGACAGGGGTACGAGCAGTACTTC. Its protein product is CASSFTGQGYEQYF.

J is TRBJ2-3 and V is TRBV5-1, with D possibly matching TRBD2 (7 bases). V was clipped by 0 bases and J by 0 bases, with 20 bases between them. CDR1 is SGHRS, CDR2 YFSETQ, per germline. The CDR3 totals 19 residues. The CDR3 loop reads CASSLAGGSGTISTDTQYF. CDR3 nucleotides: TGCGCCAGCAGCTTGGCCGGAGGGAGCGGGACAATTAGCACAGATACGCAGTATTTT.

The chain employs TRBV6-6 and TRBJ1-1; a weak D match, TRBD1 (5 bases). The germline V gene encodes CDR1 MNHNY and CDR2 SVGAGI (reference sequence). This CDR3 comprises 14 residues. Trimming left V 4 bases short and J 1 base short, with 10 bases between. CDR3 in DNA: TGTGCCAGCAGTTCCCCGGACACGAACACTGAAGCTTTCTTT. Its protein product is CASSSPDTNTEAFF.

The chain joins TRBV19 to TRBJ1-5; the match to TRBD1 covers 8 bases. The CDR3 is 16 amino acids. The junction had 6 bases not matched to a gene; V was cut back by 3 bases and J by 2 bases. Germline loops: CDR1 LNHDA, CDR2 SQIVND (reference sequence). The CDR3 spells CASSIFRGQGNQPQHF. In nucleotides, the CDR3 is TGTGCCAGTAGTATTTTCAGGGGGCAGGGCAATCAGCCCCAGCATTTT.

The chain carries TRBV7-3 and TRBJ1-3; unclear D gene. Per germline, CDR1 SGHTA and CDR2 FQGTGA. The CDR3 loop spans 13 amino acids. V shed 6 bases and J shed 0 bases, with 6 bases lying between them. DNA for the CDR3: TGTGCCAGCAGGTATTTCTCTGGAAACACCATATATTTT. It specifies CASRYFSGNTIYF.

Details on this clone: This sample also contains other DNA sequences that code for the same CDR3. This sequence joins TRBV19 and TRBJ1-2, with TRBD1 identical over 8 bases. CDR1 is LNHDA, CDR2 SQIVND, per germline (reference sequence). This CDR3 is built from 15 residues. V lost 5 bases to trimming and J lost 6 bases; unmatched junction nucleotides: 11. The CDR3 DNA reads TGTGCCAGTAGTCCTCGACAGGGGCCGTCACATGGCTACACCTTC. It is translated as CASSPRQGPSHGYTF.

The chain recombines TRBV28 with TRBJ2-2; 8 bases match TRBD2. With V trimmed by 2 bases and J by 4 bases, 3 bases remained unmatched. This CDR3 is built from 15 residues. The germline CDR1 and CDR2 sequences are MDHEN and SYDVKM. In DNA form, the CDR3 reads TGTGCCAGCAGTTTAACGGGGGGGCCCACCGGGGAGCTGTTTTTT. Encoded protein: CASSLTGGPTGELFF.

CDR3 loop: CASSDSIAASTDTQYF. The CDR3 nucleotides are TGTGCCAGCAGTGACTCGATAGCGGCTAGCACAGATACGCAGTATTTT. The V gene is TRBV6-4, the J gene TRBJ2-3, with D maybe TRBD2 (6 bases). V lost 0 bases and J lost 0, with 10 bases in between. This CDR3 is built from 16 residues. Per the germline V gene, CDR1 is MRHNA and CDR2 is SNTAGT.

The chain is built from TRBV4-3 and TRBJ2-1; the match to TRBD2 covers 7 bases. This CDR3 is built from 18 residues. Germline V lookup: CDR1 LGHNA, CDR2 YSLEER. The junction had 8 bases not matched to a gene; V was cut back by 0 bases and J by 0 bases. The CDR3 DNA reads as TGCGCCAGCAGCCAAGATCTTGCGGGCGGGAGCTCCTACAATGAGCAGTTCTTC. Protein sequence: CASSQDLAGGSSYNEQFF.

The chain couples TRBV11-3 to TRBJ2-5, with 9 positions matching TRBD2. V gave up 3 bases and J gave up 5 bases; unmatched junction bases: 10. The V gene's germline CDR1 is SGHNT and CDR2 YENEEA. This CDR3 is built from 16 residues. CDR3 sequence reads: CASSFRVAGEEETQYF. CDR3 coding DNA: TGTGCCAGCAGCTTTCGGGTAGCGGGAGAGGAGGAGACCCAGTACTTC.

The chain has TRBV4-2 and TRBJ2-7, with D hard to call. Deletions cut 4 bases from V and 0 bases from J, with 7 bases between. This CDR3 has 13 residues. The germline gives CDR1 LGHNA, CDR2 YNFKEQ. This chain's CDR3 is CASSRLSSYEQYF. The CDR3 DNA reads TGTGCCAGCAGCCGTCTTAGCTCCTACGAGCAGTACTTC.

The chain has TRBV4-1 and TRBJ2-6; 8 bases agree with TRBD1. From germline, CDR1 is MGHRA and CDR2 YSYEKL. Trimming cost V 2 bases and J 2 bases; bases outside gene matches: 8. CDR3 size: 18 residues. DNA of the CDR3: TGCGCCAGCAGCCAATGGACAGGGAAGGGAGCTGGGGCCAACGTCCTGACTTTC. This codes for CASSQWTGKGAGANVLTF.